This TCR beta chain was obtained from a study of T cells in Graves' hyperthyroidism and ophthalmopathy. The study's findings and limits: Among clonotypes expanded in thyroid above 0.001, most were also found in blood. Ophthalmopathy was told apart from stable hyperthyroidism by a 13 V-J model. Ophthalmopathy, which appeared later, was predicted by the model a median approximately six months before onset.

In the case of this clonotype: Its antigen is still unknown.

Germline CDR1 DFQATT, CDR2 SNEGSKA (reference sequence). V was cut by 2 bases and J by 3 bases, with 14 bases left in between. The CDR3 is made up of 15 amino acids. Amplification yielded TCR beta CDR3 regions, with RNA transcripts as the source. Researchers ran a first-round RT-PCR on the TCR CDR3 using the HTBI primer set. TCRdb independently ran MiXCR on the multiplex PCR reads; one entry per CDR3 protein. The sample lists hundreds of thousands of distinct CDR3 sequences, 14% seen once, with approximately 12% in the top ten. The chain carries TRBV20-1 and TRBJ2-1, with D perhaps matching TRBD1 (5 bases). The TCR sequence derives from a woman aged 50 to 65 with Graves' ophthalmopathy. Sequencing was carried out using blood. This CDR3 reads CSARTPWGGYNEQFF. CDR3 sequence (DNA): TGCAGTGCTAGAACCCCCTGGGGCGGCTACAATGAGCAGTTCTTC.